This T cell receptor beta chain originates from a study of glioma-infiltrating T cells after dendritic cell vaccination. Blood PBMC samples: pre-vaccination, two weeks post third vaccination, and at tumor progression. Germline CDR1 is MNHNS and CDR2 is SASEGT. The V gene lost 1 base and the J gene lost 6 bases, with 16 bases spanning the gap. The CDR3 covers 16 residues. Profiled with immunoSEQ multiplex PCR; TCRdb holds only in-frame clones, not every one. This sample yields approximately 84,000 clones, of which 80% to 90% are seen a single time; 15% to 17% belongs to the top ten. The J gene is TRBJ1-5, the V gene TRBV6-1; tentatively, D is TRBD1 (6 bases). The sample was blood, taken before dendritic cell vaccination. This sequence originates from a human donor with glioblastoma. The CDR3 region is CASSEVVGRGGQPQHF. In DNA form, the CDR3 reads TGTGCCAGCAGTGAAGTAGTAGGGAGGGGGGGTCAGCCCCAGCATTTT.